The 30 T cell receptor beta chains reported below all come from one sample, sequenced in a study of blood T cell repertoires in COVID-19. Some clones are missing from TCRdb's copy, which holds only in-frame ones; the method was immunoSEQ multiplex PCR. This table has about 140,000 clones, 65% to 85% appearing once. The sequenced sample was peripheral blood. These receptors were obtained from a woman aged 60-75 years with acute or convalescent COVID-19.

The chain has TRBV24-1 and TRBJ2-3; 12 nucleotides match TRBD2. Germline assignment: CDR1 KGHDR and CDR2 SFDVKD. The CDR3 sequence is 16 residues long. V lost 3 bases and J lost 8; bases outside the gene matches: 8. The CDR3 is CATSDPLAGGPGTQYF. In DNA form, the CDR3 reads TGTGCCACCAGTGATCCCCTAGCGGGAGGGCCGGGTACGCAGTATTTT.

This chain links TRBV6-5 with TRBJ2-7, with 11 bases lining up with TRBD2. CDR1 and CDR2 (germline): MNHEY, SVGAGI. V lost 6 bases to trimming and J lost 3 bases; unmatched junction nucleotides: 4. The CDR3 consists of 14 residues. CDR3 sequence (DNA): TGTGCCAGCAGGAGACTAGCGGGAATCTACGAGCAGTACTTC. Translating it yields CASRRLAGIYEQYF.

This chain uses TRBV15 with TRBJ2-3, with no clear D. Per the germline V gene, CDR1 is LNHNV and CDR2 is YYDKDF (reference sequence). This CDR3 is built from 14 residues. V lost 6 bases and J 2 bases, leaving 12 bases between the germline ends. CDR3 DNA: TGTGCCACCAGGAAAACCGGAGCCACAGATACGCAGTATTTT. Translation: CATRKTGATDTQYF.

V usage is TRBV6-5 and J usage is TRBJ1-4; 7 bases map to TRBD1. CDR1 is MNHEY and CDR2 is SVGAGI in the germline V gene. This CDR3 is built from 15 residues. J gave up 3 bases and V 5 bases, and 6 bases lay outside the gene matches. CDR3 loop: CASSRTGTANEKLFF. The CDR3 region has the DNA TGTGCCAGCAGTCGGACCGGGACAGCTAATGAAAAACTGTTTTTT.

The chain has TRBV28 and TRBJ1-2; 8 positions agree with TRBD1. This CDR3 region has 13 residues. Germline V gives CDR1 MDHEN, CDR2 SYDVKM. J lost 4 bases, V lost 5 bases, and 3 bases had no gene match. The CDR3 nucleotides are TGTGCCAGCAGTCCTGGACAGGGCTATGGCTACACCTTC. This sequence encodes CASSPGQGYGYTF.

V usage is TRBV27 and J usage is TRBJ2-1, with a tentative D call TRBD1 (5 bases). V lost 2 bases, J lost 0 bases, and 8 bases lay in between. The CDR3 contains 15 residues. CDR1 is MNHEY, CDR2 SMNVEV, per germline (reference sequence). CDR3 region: CASSLRQRSYNEQFF. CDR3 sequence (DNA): TGTGCCAGCAGTTTAAGACAGCGCTCCTACAATGAGCAGTTCTTC.

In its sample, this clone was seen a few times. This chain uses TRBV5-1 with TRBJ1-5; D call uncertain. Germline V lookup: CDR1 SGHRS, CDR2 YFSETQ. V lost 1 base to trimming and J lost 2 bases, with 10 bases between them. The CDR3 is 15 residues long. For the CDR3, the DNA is TGCGCCAGCAGCTTGTCGGGGATGGGCAATCAGCCCCAGCATTTT. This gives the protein CASSLSGMGNQPQHF.

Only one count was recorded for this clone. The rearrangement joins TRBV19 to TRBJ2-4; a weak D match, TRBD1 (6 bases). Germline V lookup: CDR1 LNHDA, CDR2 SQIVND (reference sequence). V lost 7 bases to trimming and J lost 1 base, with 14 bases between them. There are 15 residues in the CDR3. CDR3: CASTPTGIAKNIQYF. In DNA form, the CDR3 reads TGTGCCAGTACCCCTACAGGGATCGCCAAAAACATTCAGTACTTC.

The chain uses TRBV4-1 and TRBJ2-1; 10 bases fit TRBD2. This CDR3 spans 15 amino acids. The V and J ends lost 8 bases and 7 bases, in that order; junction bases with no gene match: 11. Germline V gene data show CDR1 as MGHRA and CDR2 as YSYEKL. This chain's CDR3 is CASHRGSGRYNEQFF. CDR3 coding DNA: TGCGCCAGCCACAGGGGTAGCGGGAGGTATAATGAGCAGTTCTTC.

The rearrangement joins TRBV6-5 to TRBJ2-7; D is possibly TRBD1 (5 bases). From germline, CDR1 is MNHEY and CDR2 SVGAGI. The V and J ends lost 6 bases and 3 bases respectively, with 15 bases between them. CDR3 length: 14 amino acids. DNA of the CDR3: TGTGCCAGCAGAGGGGTGGCTCCCTTCTACGAGCAGTACTTC. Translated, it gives CASRGVAPFYEQYF.

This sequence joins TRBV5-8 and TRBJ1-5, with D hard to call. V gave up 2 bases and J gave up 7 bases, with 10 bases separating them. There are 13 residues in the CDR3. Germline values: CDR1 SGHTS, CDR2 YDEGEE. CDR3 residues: CASSFPGGQPQHF. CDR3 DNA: TGTGCCAGCAGCTTCCCAGGAGGGCAGCCCCAGCATTTT.

CDR3 sequence: CASSKRMADTQYF. The CDR3 nucleotides are TGTGCCAGCAGTAAGCGGATGGCAGATACGCAGTATTTT. The chain combines TRBV28 with TRBJ2-3, with a weak D call TRBD2 (5 bases). Germline loops: CDR1 MDHEN, CDR2 SYDVKM. The V end lost 5 bases, the J end lost 4 bases, and 10 bases lay between the germline ends. The CDR3 runs to 13 residues. The full variable domain, in which reference TRBV28 and TRBJ2-3 provide the parts outside the CDR3, is DVKVTQSSRYLVKRTGEKVFLECVQDMDHENMFWYRQDPGLGLRLIYFSYDVKMKEKGDIPEGYSVSREKKERFSLILESASTNQTSMYLCASSKRMADTQYFGPGTRLTVL.

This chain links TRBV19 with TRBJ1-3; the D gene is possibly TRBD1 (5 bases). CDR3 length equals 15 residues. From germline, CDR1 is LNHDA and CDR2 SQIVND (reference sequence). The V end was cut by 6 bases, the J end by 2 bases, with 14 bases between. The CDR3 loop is CASSPLSGAGNTIYF. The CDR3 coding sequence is TGTGCCAGTAGCCCTCTTTCGGGGGCTGGAAACACCATATATTTT. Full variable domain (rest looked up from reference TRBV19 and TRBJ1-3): DGGITQSPKYLFRKEGQNVTLSCEQNLNHDAMYWYRQDPGQGLRLIYYSQIVNDFQKGDIAEGYSVSREKKESFPLTVTSAQKNPTAFYLCASSPLSGAGNTIYFGEGSWLTVV.

Here the CDR3 DNA reads TGTGCCATCAGTGAGTCTAGCACTTACAATGAGCAGTTCTTC. It codes for CAISESSTYNEQFF. The chain joins TRBV10-3 to TRBJ2-1; D uncertain. V dropped 0 bases and J dropped 4 bases, with 7 bases sitting between them. Germline-derived CDR1 and CDR2 are ENHRY and SYGVKD. This CDR3 contains 14 residues.

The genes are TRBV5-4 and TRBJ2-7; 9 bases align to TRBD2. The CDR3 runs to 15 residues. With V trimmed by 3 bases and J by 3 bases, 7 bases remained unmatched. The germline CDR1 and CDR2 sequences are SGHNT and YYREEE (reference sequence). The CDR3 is CASSYSGRIVYEQYF. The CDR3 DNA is TGTGCCAGCAGCTATAGCGGGAGAATAGTCTACGAGCAGTACTTC.

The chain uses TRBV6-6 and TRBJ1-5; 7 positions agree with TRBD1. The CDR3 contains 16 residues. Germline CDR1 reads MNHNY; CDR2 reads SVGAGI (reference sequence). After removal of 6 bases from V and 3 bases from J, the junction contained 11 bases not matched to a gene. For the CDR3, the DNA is TGTGCCAGCAGCATAATCGCCACAGGGGCCAATCAGCCCCAGCATTTT. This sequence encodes CASSIIATGANQPQHF.

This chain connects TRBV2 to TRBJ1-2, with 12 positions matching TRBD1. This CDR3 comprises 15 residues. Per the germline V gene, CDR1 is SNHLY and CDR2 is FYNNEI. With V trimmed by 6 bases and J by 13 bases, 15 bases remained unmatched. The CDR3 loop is CASRDPGQGAESSTF. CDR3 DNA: TGTGCCAGCAGGGATCCGGGACAGGGGGCCGAGTCTTCCACCTTC.

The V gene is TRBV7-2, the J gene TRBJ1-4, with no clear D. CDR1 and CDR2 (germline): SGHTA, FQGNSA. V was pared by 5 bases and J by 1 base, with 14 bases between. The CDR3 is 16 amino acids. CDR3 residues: CASSLQPGVTNEKLFF. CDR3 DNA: TGTGCCAGCAGCCTGCAACCAGGCGTAACTAATGAAAAACTGTTTTTT.

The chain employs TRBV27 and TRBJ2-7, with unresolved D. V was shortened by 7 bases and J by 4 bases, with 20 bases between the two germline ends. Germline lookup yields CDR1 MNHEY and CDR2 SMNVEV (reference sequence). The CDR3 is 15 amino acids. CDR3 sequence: CASMFSGLGSYEQYF. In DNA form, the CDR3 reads TGTGCCAGCATGTTTTCAGGCTTGGGTTCATACGAGCAGTACTTC.

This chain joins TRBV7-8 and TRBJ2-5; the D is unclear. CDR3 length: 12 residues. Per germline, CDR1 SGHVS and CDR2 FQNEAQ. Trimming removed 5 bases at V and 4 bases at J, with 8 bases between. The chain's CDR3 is CASSPSIETQYF. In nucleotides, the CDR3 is TGTGCCAGCAGCCCAAGCATAGAGACCCAGTACTTC.

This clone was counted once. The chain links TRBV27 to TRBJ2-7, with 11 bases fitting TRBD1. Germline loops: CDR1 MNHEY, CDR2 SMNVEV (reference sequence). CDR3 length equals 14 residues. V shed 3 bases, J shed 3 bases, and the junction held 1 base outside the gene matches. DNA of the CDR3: TGTGCCAGCAGTTTCGGGACAGGGGGCTACGAGCAGTACTTC. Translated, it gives CASSFGTGGYEQYF.

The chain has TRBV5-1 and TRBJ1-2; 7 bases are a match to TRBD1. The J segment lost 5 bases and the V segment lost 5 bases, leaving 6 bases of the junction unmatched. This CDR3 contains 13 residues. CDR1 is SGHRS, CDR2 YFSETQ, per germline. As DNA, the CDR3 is TGCGCCAGCAGTTCGGGACAGTCATATGGCTACACCTTC. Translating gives CASSSGQSYGYTF.

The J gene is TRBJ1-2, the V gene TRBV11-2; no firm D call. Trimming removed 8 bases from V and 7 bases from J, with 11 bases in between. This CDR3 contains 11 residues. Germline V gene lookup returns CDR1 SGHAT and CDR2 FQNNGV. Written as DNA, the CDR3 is TGTGCCAGCGGTGTTCCGGGTGGCTACACCTTC. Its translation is CASGVPGGYTF.

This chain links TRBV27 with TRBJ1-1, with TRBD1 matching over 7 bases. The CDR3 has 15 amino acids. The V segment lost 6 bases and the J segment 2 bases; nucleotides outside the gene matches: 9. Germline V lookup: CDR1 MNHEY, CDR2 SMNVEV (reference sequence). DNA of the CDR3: TGTGCCAGCAGCGGTAGGACAGGACAAAACACTGAAGCTTTCTTT. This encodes CASSGRTGQNTEAFF.

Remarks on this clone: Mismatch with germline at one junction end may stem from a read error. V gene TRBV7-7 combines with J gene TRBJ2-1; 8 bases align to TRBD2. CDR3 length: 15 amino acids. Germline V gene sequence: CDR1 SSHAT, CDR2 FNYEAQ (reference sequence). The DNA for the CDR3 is TGTGCTAGCAGCCCTGGTGGCGGGAGGAACAATGAGCAGTTCTTC. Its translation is CASSPGGGRNNEQFF.

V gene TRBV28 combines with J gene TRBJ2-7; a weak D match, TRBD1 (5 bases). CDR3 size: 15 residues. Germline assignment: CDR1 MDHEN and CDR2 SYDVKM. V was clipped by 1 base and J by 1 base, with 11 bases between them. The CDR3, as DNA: TGTGCCAGCAGTTTATCCAGGGTGGCGTCCTACGAGCAGTACTTC. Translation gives CASSLSRVASYEQYF. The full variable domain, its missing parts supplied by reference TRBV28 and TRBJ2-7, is DVKVTQSSRYLVKRTGEKVFLECVQDMDHENMFWYRQDPGLGLRLIYFSYDVKMKEKGDIPEGYSVSREKKERFSLILESASTNQTSMYLCASSLSRVASYEQYFGPGTRLTVT.

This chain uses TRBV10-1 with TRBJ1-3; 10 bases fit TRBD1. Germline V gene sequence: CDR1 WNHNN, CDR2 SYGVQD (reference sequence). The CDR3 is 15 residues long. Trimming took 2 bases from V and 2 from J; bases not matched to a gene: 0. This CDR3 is CASSEGTGAGNTIYF. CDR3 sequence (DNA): TGCGCCAGCAGTGAGGGGACAGGGGCTGGAAACACCATATATTTT.

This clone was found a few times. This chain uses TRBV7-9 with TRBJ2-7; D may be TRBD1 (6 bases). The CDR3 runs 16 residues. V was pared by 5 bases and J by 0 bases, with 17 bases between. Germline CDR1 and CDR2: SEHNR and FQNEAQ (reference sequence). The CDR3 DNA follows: TGTGCCAGCAGCGCCCTGACAGGTTTTTCCTCCTACGAGCAGTACTTC. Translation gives CASSALTGFSSYEQYF. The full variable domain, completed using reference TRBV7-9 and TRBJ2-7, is DTGVSQNPRHKITKRGQNVTFRCDPISEHNRLYWYRQTLGQGPEFLTYFQNEAQLEKSRLLSDRFSAERPKGSFSTLEIQRTEQGDSAMYLCASSALTGFSSYEQYFGPGTRLTVT.

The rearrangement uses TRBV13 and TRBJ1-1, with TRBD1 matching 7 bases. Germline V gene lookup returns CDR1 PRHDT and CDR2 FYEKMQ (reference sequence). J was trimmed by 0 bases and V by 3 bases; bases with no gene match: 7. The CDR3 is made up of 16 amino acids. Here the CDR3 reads CASSFNQGVMNTEAFF. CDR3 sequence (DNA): TGTGCCAGCAGCTTTAATCAGGGGGTTATGAACACTGAAGCTTTCTTT.

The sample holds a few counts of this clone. Here the CDR3 reads CASSLSGGNQPQHF. The CDR3 DNA follows: TGTGCCAGCAGCTTGTCAGGGGGTAATCAGCCCCAGCATTTT. The chain is built from TRBV5-5 and TRBJ1-5; 7 nucleotides align to TRBD1. CDR3 length: 14 amino acids. Germline V CDR1 and CDR2: SGHKS, YYEKEE (reference sequence). With 1 base clipped from V and 4 bases from J, the junction kept 2 bases outside the gene matches.